What follows is one TCR beta chain and its context. The source of the sample is a study of cytomegalovirus exposure and HLA in healthy donors. Vbeta (60) and Jbeta (13) primers were used in the PCR. Original methodology: In a later analysis, 75 million to 85 million unique TCR beta chains included roughly 11 million shared by two or more donors. Some clones are missing from TCRdb's copy, which holds only in-frame ones; the method was immunoSEQ multiplex PCR. V, J and clone size reflect that table, while D and trimming were determined from the DNA. The sample lists about 200,000 clones; around 85% were seen once. V lost 5 bases, J lost 5 bases, and 9 bases stayed unmatched. Per the germline V gene, CDR1 is SGHTA and CDR2 is FQGNSA. This CDR3 has 15 residues.

The V call is TRBV7-2, the J call TRBJ2-1, with 7 bases that match TRBD2. The sequenced sample was PBMCs. The clonotype originates from a woman between 45 and 65 years old in good health and CMV-seronegative. In DNA form, the CDR3 reads TGTGCCAGCAGCACCGGACTAGTATGGAACAATGAGCAGTTCTTC. It yields the protein CASSTGLVWNNEQFF.